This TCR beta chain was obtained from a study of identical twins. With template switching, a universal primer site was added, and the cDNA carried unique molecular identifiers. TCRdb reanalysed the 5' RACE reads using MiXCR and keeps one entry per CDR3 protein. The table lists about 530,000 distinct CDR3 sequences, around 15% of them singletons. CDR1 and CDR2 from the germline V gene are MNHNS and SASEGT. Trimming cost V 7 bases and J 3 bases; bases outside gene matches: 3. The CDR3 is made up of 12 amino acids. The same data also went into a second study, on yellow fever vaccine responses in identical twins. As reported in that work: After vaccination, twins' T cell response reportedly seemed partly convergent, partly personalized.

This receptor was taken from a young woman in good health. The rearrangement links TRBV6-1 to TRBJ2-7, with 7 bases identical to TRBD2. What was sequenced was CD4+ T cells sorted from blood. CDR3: CASTGGSYEQYF. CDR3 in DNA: TGTGCCAGCACTGGCGGGAGCTACGAGCAGTACTTC.